A single sample gave rise to the 9 T cell receptor beta chains below, sequenced in a study of blood T cell repertoires in COVID-19. Clones were sequenced by immunoSEQ multiplex PCR, and TCRdb holds only the in-frame ones, with some missing. The sample includes 140,000 or so clones, approximately 88% seen only once; the top ten take approximately 0.98%. Sequenced material: peripheral blood. These receptors all come from a woman aged 50 to 60 with acute or convalescent COVID-19.

The CDR3 region has the DNA TGTGCCACGTCACCGCTAGCGGGAGGGAGAGAGACCCAGTACTTC. It encodes CATSPLAGGRETQYF. The chain has TRBV10-3 and TRBJ2-5; 12 nucleotides match TRBD2. Germline assignment: CDR1 ENHRY and CDR2 SYGVKD. J was trimmed by 4 bases and V by 10 bases; bases with no gene match: 10. This CDR3 region has 15 residues.

In DNA, the CDR3 is TGTGCCAGCAGCGGGAGGGTGGAGCAAGAGACCCAGTACTTC. Translating gives CASSGRVEQETQYF. This chain links TRBV5-4 with TRBJ2-5, with TRBD2 matching 7 bases. V trimming: 4 bases; J trimming: 2 bases; junction bases outside the gene matches: 5. Germline values: CDR1 SGHNT, CDR2 YYREEE (reference sequence). The CDR3 totals 14 residues.

The CDR3 DNA reads TGTGCCAGCAGCCCCGGCAGGGTCAACTATGGCTACACCTTC. Protein product: CASSPGRVNYGYTF. The chain links TRBV7-2 to TRBJ1-2; a possible D gene is TRBD1 (5 bases). The CDR3 is 14 residues long. The germline V and J ends were trimmed by 5 bases and 2 bases, with 12 bases remaining between them. Germline V CDR1 and CDR2: SGHTA, FQGNSA.

The genes are TRBV30 and TRBJ1-3; D unresolved. The CDR3 runs 13 residues. Between the trimmed V and J ends, which lost 5 bases and 9 bases, there was a span of 17 bases. CDR1 and CDR2 (germline): GTSNPN, SVGIG (reference sequence). The CDR3 DNA sequence: TGTGCCTGGTTAGTAGGTCCCAGAGGCACCATATATTTT. This sequence encodes CAWLVGPRGTIYF.

This rearrangement joins TRBV19 to TRBJ1-4; 7 nucleotides line up with TRBD1. Looked up from germline, CDR1 is LNHDA and CDR2 is SQIVND (reference sequence). CDR3 length: 15 amino acids. V dropped 5 bases and J dropped 1; count of bases not matched to a gene: 4. CDR3 in DNA: TGTGCCAGTAGTGAACAGGGGAAAACTAATGAAAAACTGTTTTTT. Translation gives CASSEQGKTNEKLFF. The complete variable domain, with remaining parts taken from reference TRBV19 and TRBJ1-4, reads DGGITQSPKYLFRKEGQNVTLSCEQNLNHDAMYWYRQDPGQGLRLIYYSQIVNDFQKGDIAEGYSVSREKKESFPLTVTSAQKNPTAFYLCASSEQGKTNEKLFFGSGTQLSVL.

The V and J genes are TRBV9 and TRBJ2-1; 14 nucleotides line up with TRBD2. The J segment lost 0 bases and the V segment lost 2 bases, leaving 4 bases of the junction unmatched. Per germline, CDR1 SGDLS and CDR2 YYNGEE. The CDR3 covers 18 residues. The CDR3 nucleotides read TGTGCCAGCAGCGTGACTAGCGGGGGGGACAGCTCCTACAATGAGCAGTTCTTC. This translates into CASSVTSGGDSSYNEQFF.

The chain joins TRBV19 to TRBJ2-7, with 7 bases fitting TRBD1. This CDR3 region has 15 residues. The junction had 11 bases not matched to a gene; V was cut back by 4 bases and J by 5 bases. The V gene's germline CDR1 is LNHDA and CDR2 SQIVND (reference sequence). CDR3 sequence: CASSSSSAGGHEQYF. In DNA form, the CDR3 reads TGTGCCAGTAGTAGTTCGTCGGCAGGGGGACACGAGCAGTACTTC.

This clone was picked up one time. The chain is built from TRBV13 and TRBJ1-2, with D perhaps matching TRBD1 (5 bases). This CDR3 spans 12 amino acids. Germline V lookup: CDR1 PRHDT, CDR2 FYEKMQ (reference sequence). V lost 3 bases, J lost 3 bases, and 5 bases lay in between. CDR3 bases: TGTGCCAGCAGCTTCAGGGACTATGGCTACACCTTC. Its translation is CASSFRDYGYTF.

The chain combines TRBV12-3 or TRBV12-4 with TRBJ1-2; weak D call: TRBD1 (6 bases). There are 12 residues in the CDR3. The ends were cut back, 5 bases at V and 6 bases at J, with 10 bases in the middle. CDR3 loop: CASSDHRDGYTF. In nucleotides, the CDR3 is TGTGCCAGCAGTGATCACAGGGATGGCTACACCTTC.